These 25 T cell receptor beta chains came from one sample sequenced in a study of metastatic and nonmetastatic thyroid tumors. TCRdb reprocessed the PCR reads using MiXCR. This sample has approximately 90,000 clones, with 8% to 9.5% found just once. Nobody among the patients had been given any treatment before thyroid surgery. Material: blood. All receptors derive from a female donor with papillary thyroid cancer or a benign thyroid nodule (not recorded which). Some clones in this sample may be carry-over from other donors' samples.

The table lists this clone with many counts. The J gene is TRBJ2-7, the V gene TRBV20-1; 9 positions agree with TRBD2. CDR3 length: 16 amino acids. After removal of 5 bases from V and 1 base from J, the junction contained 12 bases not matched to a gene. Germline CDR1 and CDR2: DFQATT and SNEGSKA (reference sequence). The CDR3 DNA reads TGCAGTGCTCGTCCCCTTGAGCGGGGGGATTCCTACGAGCAGTACTTC. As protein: CSARPLERGDSYEQYF.

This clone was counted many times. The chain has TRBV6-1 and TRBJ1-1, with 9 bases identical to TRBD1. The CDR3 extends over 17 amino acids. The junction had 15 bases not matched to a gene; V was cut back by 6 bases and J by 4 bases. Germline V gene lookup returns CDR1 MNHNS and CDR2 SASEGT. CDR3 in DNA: TGTGCCAGCAGGCGCACAGGGGGCGCACAAAGGAGCACTGAAGCTTTCTTT. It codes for CASRRTGGAQRSTEAFF.

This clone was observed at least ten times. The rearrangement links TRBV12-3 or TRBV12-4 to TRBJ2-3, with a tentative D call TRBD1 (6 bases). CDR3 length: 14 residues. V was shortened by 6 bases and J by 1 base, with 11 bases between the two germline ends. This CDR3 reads CASSDNRGTDTQYF. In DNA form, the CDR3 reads TGTGCCAGCAGCGACAACAGGGGCACAGATACGCAGTATTTT.

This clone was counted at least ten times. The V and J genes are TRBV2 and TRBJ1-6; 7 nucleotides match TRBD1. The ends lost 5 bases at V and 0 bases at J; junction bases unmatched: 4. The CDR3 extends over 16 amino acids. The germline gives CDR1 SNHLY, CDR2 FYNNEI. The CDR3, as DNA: TGTGCCAGCAGTAAGGACAGGAGCTCCTATAATTCACCCCTCCACTTT. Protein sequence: CASSKDRSSYNSPLHF.

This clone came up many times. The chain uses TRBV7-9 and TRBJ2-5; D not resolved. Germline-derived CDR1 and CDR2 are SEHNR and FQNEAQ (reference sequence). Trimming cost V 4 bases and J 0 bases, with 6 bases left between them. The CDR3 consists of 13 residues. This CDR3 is CASSSTDQETQYF. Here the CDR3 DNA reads TGTGCCAGCAGCTCAACTGACCAAGAGACCCAGTACTTC. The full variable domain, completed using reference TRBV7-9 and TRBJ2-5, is DTGVSQNPRHKITKRGQNVTFRCDPISEHNRLYWYRQTLGQGPEFLTYFQNEAQLEKSRLLSDRFSAERPKGSFSTLEIQRTEQGDSAMYLCASSSTDQETQYFGPGTRLLVL.

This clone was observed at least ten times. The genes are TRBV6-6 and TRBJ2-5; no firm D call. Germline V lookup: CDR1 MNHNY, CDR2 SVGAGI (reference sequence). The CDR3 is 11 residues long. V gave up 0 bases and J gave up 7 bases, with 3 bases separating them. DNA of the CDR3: TGTGCCAGCAGTTACTCGCGGACCCAGTACTTC. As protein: CASSYSRTQYF.

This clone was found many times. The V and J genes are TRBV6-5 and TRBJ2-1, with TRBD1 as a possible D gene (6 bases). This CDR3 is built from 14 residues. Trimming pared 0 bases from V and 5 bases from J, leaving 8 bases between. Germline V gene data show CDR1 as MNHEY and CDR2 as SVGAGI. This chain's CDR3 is CASSYSTGHNEQFF. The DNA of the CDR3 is TGTGCCAGCAGTTACTCGACAGGTCACAATGAGCAGTTCTTC.

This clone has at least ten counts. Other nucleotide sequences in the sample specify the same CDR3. The CDR3 loop reads CASGTSGGYNEQFF. CDR3 in DNA: TGCGCCAGTGGGACTAGCGGGGGTTACAATGAGCAGTTCTTC. The rearrangement joins TRBV5-1 to TRBJ2-1; the match to TRBD2 covers 14 bases. The CDR3 covers 14 residues. V shed 8 bases, J shed 4 bases, and the junction held 2 bases outside the gene matches. Germline V gene lookup returns CDR1 SGHRS and CDR2 YFSETQ. Combining the CDR3 with reference TRBV5-1 and TRBJ2-1 gives the whole variable domain KAGVTQTPRYLIKTRGQQVTLSCSPISGHRSVSWYQQTPGQGLQFLFEYFSETQRNKGNFPGRFSGRQFSNSRSEMNVSTLELGDSALYLCASGTSGGYNEQFFGPGTRLTVL.

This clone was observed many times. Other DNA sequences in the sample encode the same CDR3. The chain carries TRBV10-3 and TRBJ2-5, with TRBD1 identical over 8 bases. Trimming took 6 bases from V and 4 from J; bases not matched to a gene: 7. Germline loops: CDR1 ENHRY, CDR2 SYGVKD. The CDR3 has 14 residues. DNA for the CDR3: TGTGCCATCAGGGAAGACAGGGGAGGAGAGACCCAGTACTTC. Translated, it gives CAIREDRGGETQYF.

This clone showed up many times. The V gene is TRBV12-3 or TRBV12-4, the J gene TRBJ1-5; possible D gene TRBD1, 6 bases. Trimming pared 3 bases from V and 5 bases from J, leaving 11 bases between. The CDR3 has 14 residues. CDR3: CASSFAGADQPQHF. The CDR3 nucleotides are TGTGCCAGCAGTTTCGCAGGGGCGGATCAGCCCCAGCATTTT.

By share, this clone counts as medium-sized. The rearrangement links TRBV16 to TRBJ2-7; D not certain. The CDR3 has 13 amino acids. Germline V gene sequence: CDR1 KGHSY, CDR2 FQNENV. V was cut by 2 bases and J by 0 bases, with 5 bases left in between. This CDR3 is CASSQTDSYEQYF. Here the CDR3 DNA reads TGTGCCAGCAGCCAAACAGACTCCTACGAGCAGTACTTC.

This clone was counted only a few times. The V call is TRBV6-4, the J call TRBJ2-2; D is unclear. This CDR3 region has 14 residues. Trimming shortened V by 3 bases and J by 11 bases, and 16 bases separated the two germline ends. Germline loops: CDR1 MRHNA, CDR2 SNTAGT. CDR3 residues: CASSEGDGTVELFF. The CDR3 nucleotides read TGTGCCAGCAGTGAAGGTGATGGCACCGTTGAGCTGTTTTTT.

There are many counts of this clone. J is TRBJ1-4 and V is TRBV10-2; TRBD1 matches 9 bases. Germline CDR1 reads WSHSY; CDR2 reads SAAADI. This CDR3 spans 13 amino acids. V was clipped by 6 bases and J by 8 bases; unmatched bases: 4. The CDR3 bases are TGCGCCAGCAGGGGACAGGGACAGGAAAAACTGTTTTTT. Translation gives CASRGQGQEKLFF.

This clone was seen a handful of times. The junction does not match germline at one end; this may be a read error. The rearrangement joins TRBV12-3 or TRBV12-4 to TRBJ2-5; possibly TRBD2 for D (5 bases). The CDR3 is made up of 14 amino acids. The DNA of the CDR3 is TGTGCCAGCAGTCTAGCCACGTACCAAGAGACCCAGTACTTC. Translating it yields CASSLATYQETQYF.

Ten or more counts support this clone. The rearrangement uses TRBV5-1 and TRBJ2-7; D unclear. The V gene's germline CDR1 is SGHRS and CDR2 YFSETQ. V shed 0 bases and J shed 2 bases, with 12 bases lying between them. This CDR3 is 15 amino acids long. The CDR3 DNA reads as TGCGCCAGCAGCTTGGGTTTGGGGTTAGCCTACGAGCAGTACTTC. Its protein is CASSLGLGLAYEQYF.

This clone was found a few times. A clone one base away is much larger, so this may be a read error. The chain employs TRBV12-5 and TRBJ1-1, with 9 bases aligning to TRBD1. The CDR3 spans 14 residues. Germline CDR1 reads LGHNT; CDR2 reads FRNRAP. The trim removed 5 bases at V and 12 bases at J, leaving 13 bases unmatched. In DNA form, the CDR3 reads TGTGCTAGTGGTCCGGGACAGGGACTTTCAGAATCTTTCTTT. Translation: CASGPGQGLSESFF.

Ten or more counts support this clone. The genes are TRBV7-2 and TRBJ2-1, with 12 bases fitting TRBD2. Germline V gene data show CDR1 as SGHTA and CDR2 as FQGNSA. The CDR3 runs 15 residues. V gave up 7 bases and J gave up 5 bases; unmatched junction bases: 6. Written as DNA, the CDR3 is TGTGCCAGCAAGACTAGCGGGGGCCAGAACAATGAGCAGTTCTTC. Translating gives CASKTSGGQNNEQFF. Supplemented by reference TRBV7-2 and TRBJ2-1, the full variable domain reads GAGVSQSPSNKVTEKGKDVELRCDPISGHTALYWYRQSLGQGLEFLIYFQGNSAPDKSGLPSDRFSAERTGGSVSTLTIQRTQQEDSAVYLCASKTSGGQNNEQFFGPGTRLTVL.

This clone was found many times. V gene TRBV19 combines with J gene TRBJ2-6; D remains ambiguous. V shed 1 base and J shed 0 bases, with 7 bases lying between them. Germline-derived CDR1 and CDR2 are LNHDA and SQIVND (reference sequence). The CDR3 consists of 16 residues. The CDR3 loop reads CASSIGKNSGANVLTF. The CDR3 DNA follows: TGTGCCAGTAGTATAGGGAAGAACTCTGGGGCCAACGTCCTGACTTTC.

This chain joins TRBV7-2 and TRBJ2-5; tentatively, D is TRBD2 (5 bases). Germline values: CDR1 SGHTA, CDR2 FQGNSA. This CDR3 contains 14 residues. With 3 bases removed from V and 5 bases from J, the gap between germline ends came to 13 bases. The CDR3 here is CASSFSGVGETQYF. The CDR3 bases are TGTGCCAGCAGCTTTTCCGGGGTCGGGGAGACCCAGTACTTC.

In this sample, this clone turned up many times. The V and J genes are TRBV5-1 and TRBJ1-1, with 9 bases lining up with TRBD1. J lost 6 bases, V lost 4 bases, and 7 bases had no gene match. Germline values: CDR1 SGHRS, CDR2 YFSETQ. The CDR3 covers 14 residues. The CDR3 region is CASSLDRGVSEAFF. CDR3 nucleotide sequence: TGCGCCAGCAGCCTGGACAGGGGCGTCTCTGAAGCTTTCTTT.

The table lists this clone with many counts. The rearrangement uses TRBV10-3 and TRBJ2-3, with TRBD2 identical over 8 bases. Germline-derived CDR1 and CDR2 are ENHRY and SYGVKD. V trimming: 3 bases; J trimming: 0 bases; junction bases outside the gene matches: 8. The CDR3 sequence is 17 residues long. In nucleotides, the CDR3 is TGTGCCATCAGTGATCCCCATAGCGGGGCTAGCACAGATACGCAGTATTTT. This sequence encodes CAISDPHSGASTDTQYF.

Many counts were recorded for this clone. The chain's CDR3 is CASSLAGGVGYEQYF. The CDR3 DNA is TGTGCCAGCAGCTTAGCGGGGGGGGTCGGATACGAGCAGTACTTC. V gene TRBV7-2 combines with J gene TRBJ2-7; 7 nucleotides match TRBD2. The germline V gene encodes CDR1 SGHTA and CDR2 FQGNSA. There are 15 residues in the CDR3. The V and J ends lost 0 bases and 4 bases, in that order; junction bases with no gene match: 6.

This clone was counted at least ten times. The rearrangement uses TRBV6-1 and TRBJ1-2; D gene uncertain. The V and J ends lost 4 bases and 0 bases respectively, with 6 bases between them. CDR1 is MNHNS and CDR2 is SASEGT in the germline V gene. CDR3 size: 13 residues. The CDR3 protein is CASSVETNYGYTF. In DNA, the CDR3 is TGTGCCAGCAGTGTAGAGACTAACTATGGCTACACCTTC.

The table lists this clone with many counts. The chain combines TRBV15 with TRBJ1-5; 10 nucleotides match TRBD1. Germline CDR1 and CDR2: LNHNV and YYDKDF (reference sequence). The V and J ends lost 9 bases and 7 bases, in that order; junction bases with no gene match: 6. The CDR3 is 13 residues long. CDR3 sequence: CATGDRGLQPQHF. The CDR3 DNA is TGTGCCACGGGTGACAGGGGGCTGCAGCCCCAGCATTTT.

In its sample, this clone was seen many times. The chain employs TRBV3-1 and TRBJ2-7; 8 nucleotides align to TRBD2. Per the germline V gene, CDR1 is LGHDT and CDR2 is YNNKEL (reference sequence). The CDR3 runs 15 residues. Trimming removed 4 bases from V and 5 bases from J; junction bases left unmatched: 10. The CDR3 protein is CASSPLAGGLDEQYF. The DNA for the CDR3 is TGTGCCAGCAGCCCCTTGGCGGGGGGCTTGGACGAGCAGTACTTC.